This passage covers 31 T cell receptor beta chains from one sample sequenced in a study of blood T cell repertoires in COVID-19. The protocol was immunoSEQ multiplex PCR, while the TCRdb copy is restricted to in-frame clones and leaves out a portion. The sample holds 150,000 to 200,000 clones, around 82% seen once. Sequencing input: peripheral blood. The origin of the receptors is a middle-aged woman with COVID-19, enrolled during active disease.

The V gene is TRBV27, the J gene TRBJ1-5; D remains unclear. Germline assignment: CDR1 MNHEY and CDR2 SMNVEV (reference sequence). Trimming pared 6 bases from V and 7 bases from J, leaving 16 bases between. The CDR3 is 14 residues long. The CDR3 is CASSEAGGSQPQHF. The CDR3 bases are TGTGCCAGCAGCGAAGCGGGCGGGTCCCAGCCCCAGCATTTT.

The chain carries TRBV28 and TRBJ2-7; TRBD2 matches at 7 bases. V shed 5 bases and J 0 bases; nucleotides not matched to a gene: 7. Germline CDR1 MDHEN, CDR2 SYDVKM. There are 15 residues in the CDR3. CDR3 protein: CASSEIGGSSYEQYF. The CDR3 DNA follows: TGTGCCAGCAGTGAAATCGGCGGGAGCTCCTACGAGCAGTACTTC. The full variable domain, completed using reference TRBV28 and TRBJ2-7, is DVKVTQSSRYLVKRTGEKVFLECVQDMDHENMFWYRQDPGLGLRLIYFSYDVKMKEKGDIPEGYSVSREKKERFSLILESASTNQTSMYLCASSEIGGSSYEQYFGPGTRLTVT.

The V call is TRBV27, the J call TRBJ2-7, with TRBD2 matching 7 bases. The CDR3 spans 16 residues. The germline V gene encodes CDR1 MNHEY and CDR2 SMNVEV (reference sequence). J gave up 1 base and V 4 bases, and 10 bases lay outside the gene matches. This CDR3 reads CASSSQGAGRSYEQYV. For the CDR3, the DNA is TGTGCCAGCAGTTCCCAGGGAGCGGGAAGGTCCTACGAGCAGTACGTC.

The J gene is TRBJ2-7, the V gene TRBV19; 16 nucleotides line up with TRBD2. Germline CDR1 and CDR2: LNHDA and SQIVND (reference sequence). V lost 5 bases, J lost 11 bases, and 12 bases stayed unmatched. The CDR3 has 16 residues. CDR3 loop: CASSLYGTSGRAGKYF. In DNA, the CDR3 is TGTGCCAGTAGTTTATATGGGACTAGCGGGAGGGCCGGCAAGTACTTC.

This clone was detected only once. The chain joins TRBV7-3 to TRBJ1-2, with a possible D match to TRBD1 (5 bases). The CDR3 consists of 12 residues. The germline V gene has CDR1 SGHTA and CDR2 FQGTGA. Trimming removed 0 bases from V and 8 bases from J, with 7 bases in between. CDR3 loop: CASSLTGVGYTF. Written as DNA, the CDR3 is TGTGCCAGCAGCTTAACAGGGGTCGGCTACACCTTC.

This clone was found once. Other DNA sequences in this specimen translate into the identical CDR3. The DNA of the CDR3 is TGTGCCAGCAGCCCACTAGCGGAAGAGACCCAGTACTTC. Translated, it gives CASSPLAEETQYF. The chain combines TRBV7-9 with TRBJ2-5; TRBD2 matches 8 bases. Germline loops: CDR1 SEHNR, CDR2 FQNEAQ (reference sequence). This CDR3 region has 13 residues. The trim removed 5 bases at V and 3 bases at J, leaving 2 bases unmatched.

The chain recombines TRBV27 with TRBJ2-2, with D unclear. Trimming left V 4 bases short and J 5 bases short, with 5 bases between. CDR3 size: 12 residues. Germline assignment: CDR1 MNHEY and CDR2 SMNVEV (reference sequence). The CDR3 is CASSSLTGELFF. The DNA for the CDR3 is TGTGCCAGCAGTTCGTTGACCGGGGAGCTGTTTTTT.

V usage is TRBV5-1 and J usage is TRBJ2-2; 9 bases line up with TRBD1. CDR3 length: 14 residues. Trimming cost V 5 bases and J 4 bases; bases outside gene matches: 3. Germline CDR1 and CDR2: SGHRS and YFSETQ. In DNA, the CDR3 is TGCGCCAGCAGACAGACAGGGGGCACCGGGGAGCTGTTTTTT. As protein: CASRQTGGTGELFF.

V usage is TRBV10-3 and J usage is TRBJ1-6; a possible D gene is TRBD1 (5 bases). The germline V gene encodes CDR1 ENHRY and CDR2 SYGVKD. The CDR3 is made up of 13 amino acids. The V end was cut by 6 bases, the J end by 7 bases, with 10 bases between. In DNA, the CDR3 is TGTGCCATCAGCCCTACAGGAAATTCACCCCTCCACTTT. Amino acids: CAISPTGNSPLHF.

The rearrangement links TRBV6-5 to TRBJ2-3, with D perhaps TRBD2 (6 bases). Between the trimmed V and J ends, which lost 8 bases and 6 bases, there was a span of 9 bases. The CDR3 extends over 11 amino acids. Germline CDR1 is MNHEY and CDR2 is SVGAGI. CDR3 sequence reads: CASPRGDTQYF. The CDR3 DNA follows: TGTGCCAGCCCCCGGGGGGATACGCAGTATTTT.

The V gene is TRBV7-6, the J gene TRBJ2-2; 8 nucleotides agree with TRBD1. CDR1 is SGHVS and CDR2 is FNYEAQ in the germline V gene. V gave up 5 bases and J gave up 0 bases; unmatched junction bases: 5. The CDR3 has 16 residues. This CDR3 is CASSQRTGTNTGELFF. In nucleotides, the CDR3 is TGTGCCAGCAGCCAACGGACAGGGACGAACACCGGGGAGCTGTTTTTT.

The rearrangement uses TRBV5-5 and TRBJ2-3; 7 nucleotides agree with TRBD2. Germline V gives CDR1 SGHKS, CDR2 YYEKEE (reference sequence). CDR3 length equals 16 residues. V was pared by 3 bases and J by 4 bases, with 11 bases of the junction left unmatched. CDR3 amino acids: CASSSLGAGMADTQYF. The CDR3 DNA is TGTGCCAGCAGCTCCTTAGGAGCGGGGATGGCAGATACGCAGTATTTT.

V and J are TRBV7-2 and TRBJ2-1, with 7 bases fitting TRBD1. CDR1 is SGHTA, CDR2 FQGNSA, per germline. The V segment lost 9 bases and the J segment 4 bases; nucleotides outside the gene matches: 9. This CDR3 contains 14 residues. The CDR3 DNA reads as TGTGCCAGTACTGTAGGGACAGCGTACAATGAGCAGTTCTTC. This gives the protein CASTVGTAYNEQFF. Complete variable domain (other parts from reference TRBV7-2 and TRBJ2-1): GAGVSQSPSNKVTEKGKDVELRCDPISGHTALYWYRQSLGQGLEFLIYFQGNSAPDKSGLPSDRFSAERTGGSVSTLTIQRTQQEDSAVYLCASTVGTAYNEQFFGPGTRLTVL.

The CDR3 sequence is CASSLFPGEDRGYTF. The CDR3 nucleotides are TGTGCCAGCAGTTTATTCCCGGGGGAGGACCGGGGCTACACCTTC. The rearrangement uses TRBV28 and TRBJ1-2; a weak D match, TRBD1 (5 bases). The CDR3 is 15 amino acids. CDR1 and CDR2 (germline): MDHEN, SYDVKM. V was cut by 1 base and J by 8 bases, with 17 bases left in between.

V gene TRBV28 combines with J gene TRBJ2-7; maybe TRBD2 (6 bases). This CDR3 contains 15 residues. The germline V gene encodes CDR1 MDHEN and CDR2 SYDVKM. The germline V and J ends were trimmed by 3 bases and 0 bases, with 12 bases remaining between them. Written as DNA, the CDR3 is TGTGCCAGCAGTTTGTTGCGGGATAGCTCCTACGAGCAGTACTTC. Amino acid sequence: CASSLLRDSSYEQYF. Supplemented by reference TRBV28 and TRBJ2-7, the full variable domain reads DVKVTQSSRYLVKRTGEKVFLECVQDMDHENMFWYRQDPGLGLRLIYFSYDVKMKEKGDIPEGYSVSREKKERFSLILESASTNQTSMYLCASSLLRDSSYEQYFGPGTRLTVT.

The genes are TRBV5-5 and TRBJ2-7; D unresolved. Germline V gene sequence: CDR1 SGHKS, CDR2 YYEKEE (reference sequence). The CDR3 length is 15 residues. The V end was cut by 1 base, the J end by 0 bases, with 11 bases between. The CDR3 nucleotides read TGTGCCAGCAGCTTGACTACGGTGGGCTCCTACGAGCAGTACTTC. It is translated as CASSLTTVGSYEQYF.

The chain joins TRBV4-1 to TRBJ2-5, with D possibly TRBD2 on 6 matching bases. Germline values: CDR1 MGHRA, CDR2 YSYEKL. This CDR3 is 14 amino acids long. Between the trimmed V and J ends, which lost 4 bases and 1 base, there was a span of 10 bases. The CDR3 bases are TGCGCCAGCAGCCCGTCTAGCGCCCAAGAGACCCAGTACTTC. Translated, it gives CASSPSSAQETQYF.

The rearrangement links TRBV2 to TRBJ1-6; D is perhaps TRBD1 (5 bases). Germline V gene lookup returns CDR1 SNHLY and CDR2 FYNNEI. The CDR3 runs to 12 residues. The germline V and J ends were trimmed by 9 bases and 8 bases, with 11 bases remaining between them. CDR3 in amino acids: CASGHPDSPLHF. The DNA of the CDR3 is TGTGCCAGTGGACACCCGGATTCACCCCTCCACTTT.

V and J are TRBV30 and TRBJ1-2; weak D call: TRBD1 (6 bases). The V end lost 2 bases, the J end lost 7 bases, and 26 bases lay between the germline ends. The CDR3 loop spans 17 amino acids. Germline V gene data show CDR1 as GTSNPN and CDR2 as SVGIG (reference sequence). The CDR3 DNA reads TGTGCCTGGAGTATTAGGACAGCTGGTAGCGCGGGGGGTGGCTACACCTTC. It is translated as CAWSIRTAGSAGGGYTF.

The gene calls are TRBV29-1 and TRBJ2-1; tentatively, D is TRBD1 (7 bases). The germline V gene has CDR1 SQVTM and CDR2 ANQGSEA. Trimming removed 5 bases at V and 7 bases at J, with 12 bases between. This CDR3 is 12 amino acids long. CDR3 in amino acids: CSVTAGGNEQFF. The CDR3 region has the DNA TGCAGCGTTACTGCAGGGGGGAATGAGCAGTTCTTC.

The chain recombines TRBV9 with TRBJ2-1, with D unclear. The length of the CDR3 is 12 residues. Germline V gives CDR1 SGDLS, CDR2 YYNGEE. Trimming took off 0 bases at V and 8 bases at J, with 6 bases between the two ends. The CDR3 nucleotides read TGTGCCAGCAGCGTAGGAGGATATGAGCAGTTCTTC. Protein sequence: CASSVGGYEQFF. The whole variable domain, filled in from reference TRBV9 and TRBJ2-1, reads DSGVTQTPKHLITATGQRVTLRCSPRSGDLSVYWYQQSLDQGLQFLIQYYNGEERAKGNILERFSAQQFPDLHSELNLSSLELGDSALYFCASSVGGYEQFFGPGTRLTVL.

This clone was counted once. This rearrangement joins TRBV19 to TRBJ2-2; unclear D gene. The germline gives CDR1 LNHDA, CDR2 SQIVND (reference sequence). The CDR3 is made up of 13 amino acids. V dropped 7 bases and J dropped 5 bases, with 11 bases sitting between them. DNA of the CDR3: TGTGCCAGTATTAATGTTAGAACCGGGGAGCTGTTTTTT. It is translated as CASINVRTGELFF. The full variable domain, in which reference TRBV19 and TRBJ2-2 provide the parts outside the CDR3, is DGGITQSPKYLFRKEGQNVTLSCEQNLNHDAMYWYRQDPGQGLRLIYYSQIVNDFQKGDIAEGYSVSREKKESFPLTVTSAQKNPTAFYLCASINVRTGELFFGEGSRLTVL.

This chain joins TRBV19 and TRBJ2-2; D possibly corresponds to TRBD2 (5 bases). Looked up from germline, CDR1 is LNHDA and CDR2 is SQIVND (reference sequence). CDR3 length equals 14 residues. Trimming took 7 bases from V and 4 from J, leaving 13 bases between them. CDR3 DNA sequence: TGTGCCAGTATGCTGGCGGGCATCACCGGGGAGCTGTTTTTT. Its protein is CASMLAGITGELFF.

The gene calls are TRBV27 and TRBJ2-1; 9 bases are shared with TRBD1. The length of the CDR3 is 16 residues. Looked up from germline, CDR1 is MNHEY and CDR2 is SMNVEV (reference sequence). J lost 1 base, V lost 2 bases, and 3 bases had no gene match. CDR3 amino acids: CASSLSGQGSYNEQFF. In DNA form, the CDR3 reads TGTGCCAGCAGTTTAAGTGGACAGGGGTCCTACAATGAGCAGTTCTTC.

CDR3 in amino acids: CASSLVHYEQYV. CDR3 DNA sequence: TGTGCCAGCAGCTTGGTCCACTACGAGCAGTACGTC. This chain connects TRBV5-5 to TRBJ2-7; D gene ambiguous. Trimming removed 0 bases at V and 3 bases at J, with 4 bases between. Germline CDR1 SGHKS, CDR2 YYEKEE (reference sequence). This CDR3 contains 12 residues.

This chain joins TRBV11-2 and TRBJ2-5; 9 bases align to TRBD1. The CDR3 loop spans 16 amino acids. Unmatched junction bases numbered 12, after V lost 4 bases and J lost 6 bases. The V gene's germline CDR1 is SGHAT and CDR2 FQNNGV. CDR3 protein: CASSSPPTGGQKTQYF. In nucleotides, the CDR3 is TGTGCCAGCAGCTCCCCTCCGACAGGGGGTCAGAAGACCCAGTACTTC.

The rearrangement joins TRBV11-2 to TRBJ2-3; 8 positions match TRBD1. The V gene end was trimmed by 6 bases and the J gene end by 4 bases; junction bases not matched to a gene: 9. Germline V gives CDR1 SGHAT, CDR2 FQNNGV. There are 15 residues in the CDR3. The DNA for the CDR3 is TGTGCCAGCAGAACGGCCAGGGGGCGATCAGATACGCAGTATTTT. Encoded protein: CASRTARGRSDTQYF.

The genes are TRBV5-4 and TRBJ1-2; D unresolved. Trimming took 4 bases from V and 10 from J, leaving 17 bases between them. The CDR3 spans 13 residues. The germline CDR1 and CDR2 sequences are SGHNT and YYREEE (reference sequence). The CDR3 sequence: CASSPSGRRDYTF. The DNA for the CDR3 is TGTGCCAGCAGCCCAAGTGGGAGAAGAGACTACACCTTC.

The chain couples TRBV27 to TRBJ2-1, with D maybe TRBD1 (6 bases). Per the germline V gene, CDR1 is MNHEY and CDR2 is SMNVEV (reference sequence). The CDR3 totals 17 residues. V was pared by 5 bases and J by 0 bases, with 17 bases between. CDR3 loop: CASSRALGASSYNEQFF. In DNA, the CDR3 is TGTGCCAGCAGTCGAGCCTTGGGGGCTAGCTCCTACAATGAGCAGTTCTTC.

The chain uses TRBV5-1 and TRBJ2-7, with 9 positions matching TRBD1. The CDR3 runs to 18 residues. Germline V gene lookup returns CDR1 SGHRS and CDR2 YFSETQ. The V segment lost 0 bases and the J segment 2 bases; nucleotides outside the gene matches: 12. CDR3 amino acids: CASSLAKVGTGRTYEQYF. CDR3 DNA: TGCGCCAGCAGCTTGGCCAAAGTTGGGACAGGGCGAACCTACGAGCAGTACTTC.

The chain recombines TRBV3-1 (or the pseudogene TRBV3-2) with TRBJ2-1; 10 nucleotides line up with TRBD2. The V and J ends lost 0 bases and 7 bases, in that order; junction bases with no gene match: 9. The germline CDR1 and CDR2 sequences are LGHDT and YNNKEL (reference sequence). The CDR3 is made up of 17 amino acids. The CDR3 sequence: CASSQDRVASGRNEQFF. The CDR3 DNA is TGTGCCAGCAGCCAAGATCGGGTGGCTAGCGGGAGAAATGAGCAGTTCTTC.